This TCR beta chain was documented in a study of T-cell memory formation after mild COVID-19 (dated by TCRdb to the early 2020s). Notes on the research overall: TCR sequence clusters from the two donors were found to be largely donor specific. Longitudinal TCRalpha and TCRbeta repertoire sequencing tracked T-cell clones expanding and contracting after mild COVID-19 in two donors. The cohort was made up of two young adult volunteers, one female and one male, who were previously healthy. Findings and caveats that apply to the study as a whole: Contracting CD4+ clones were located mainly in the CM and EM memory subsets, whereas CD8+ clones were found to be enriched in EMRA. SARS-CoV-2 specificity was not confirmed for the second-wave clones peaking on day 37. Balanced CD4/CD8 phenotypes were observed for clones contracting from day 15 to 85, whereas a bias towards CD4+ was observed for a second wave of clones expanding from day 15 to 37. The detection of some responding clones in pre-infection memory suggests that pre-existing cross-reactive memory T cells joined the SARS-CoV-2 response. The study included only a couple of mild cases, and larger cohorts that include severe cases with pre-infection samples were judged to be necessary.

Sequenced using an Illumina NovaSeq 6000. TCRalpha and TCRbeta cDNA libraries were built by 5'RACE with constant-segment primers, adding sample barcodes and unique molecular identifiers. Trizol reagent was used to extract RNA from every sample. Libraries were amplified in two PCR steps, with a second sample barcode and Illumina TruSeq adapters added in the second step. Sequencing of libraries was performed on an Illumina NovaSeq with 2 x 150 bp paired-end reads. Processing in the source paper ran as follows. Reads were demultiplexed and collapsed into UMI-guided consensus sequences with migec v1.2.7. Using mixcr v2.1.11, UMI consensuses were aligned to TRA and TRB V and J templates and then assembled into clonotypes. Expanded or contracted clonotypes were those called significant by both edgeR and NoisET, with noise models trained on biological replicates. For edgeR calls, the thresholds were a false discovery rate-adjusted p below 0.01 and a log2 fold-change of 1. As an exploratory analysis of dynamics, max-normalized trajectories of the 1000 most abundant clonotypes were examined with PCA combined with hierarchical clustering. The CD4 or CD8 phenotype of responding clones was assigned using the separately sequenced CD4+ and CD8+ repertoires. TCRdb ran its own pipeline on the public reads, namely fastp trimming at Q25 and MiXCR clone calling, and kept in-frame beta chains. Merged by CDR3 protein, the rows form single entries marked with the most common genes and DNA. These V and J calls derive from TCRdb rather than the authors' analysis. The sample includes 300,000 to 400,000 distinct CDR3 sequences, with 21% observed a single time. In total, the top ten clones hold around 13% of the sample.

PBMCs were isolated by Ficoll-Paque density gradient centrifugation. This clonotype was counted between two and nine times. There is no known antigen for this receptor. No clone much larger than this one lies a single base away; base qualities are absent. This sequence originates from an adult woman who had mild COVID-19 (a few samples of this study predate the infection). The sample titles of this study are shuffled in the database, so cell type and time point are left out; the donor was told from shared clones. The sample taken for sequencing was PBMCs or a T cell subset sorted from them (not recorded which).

The DNA reads as follows: TGTGCCAGCTCACCTATAGTCCCGGGACAGGGAATGAGCACTGAAGCTTTCTTT. The translation is CASSPIVPGQGMSTEAFF. The sequence joins TRBV18 to TRBJ1-1; the central 9 bases match TRBD1. Via the germline V gene, CDR1 is KGHSH and CDR2 LQKENI. After removal of 3 bases from V and 4 bases from J, the junction retains 15 bases not matched to a gene. The CDR3 numbers 18 residues from cysteine through phenylalanine. Of the read, only the CDR3 DNA is kept; its 54 bases are in frame from base 1.